The sequence of this T cell receptor beta chain was determined in a study of blood T cell repertoires in COVID-19. The assay was immunoSEQ multiplex PCR, and TCRdb's table has in-frame clones only and misses some. This table has about 110,000 clones, less than 85% appearing once. The CDR3 length is 14 residues. The germline V and J ends were trimmed by 5 bases and 9 bases, with 14 bases remaining between them. CDR1 and CDR2 from the germline V gene are LNHDA and SQIVND (reference sequence). The sequenced sample consisted of peripheral blood. This sequence originates from a woman aged 55-70 years with acute or convalescent COVID-19. The rearrangement uses TRBV19 and TRBJ1-6; D perhaps matches TRBD1 (5 bases). The CDR3 region has the DNA TGTGCCAGTAGTCCCCGGGGGGAAATTTCACCCCTCCACTTT. Encoded protein: CASSPRGEISPLHF.